The sequence of this T cell receptor beta chain was determined in a study of blood T cell repertoires in COVID-19. Study in general: Material from acute and convalescent COVID-19 was sourced from the United States, Italy and Spain. Sources were T cells, B-cell-depleted T cells, or PBMCs; the material itself was cDNA or gDNA.

As originally analysed: Amplification with reference gene primers provided the estimates of nucleated cell counts. Measured with immunoSEQ multiplex PCR; TCRdb has only the in-frame clones, and not every one. From that table come the V and J calls and clone size; the DNA was used to work out D and trimming. The data contain roughly 80,000 clones, about 80% of them singletons. Trimming cost V 6 bases and J 6 bases, with 17 bases left between them. Germline V CDR1 and CDR2: MNHEY, SVGAGI. The CDR3 has 14 residues. V gene TRBV6-5 combines with J gene TRBJ1-1; D might be TRBD1 (6 bases). Sequencing input: peripheral blood. The source of this sequence is a man over 45 with acute or convalescent COVID-19. The CDR3: CASSSGGGVPEAFF. CDR3 in DNA: TGTGCCAGCAGCTCCGGAGGGGGGGTTCCTGAAGCTTTCTTT.